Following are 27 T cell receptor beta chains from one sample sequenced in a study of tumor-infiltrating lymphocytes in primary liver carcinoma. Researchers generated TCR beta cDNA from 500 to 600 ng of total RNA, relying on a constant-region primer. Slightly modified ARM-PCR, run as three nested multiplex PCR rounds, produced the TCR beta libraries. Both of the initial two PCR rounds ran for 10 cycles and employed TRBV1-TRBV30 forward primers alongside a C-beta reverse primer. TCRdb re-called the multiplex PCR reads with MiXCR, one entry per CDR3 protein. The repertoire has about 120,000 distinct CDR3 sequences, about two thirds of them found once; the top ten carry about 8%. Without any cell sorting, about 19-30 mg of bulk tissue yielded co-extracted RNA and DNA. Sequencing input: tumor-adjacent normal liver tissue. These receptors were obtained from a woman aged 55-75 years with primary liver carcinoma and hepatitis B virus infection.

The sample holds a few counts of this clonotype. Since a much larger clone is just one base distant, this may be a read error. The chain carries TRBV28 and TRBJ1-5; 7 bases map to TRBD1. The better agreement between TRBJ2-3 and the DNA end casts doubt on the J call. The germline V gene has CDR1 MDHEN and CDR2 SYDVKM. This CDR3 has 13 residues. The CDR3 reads CASSLDRNQPQYF. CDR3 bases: TGTGCCAGCAGTTTGGACAGGAATCAGCCCCAGTATTTT.

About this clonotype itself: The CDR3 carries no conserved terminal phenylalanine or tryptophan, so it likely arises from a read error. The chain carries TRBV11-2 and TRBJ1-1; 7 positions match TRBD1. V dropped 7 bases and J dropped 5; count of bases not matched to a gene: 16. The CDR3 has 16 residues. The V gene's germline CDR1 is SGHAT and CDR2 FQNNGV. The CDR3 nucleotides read TGTGCCAGCAACTCCTTAACAGGGGATTGGAATACTGAAGCTTTCGTT. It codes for CASNSLTGDWNTEAFV.

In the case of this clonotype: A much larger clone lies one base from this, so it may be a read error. CDR3 amino acids: CASSAGQGEVFF. The CDR3, as DNA: TGCGCCAGCAGCGCTGGACAGGGTGAAGTTTTCTTT. The genes are TRBV5-1 and TRBJ1-1; 8 positions agree with TRBD1. Germline lookup yields CDR1 SGHRS and CDR2 YFSETQ. CDR3 length equals 12 residues.

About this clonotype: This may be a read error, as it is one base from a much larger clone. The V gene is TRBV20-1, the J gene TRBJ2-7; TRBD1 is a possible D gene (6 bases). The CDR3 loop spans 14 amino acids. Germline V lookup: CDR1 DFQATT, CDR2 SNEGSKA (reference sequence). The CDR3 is CSARNRDISYKQYF. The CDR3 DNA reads TGCAGTGCTAGAAACAGGGATATATCCTACAAGCAGTACTTC.

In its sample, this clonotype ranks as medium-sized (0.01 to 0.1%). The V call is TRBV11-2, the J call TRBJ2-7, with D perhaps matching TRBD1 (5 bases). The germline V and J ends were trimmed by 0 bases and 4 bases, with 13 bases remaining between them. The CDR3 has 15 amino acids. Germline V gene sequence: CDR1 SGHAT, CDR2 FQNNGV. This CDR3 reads CASSLDTGPGYEQYF. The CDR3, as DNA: TGTGCCAGCAGCTTAGATACAGGCCCAGGGTACGAGCAGTACTTC. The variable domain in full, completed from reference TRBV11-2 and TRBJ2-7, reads EAGVAQSPRYKIIEKRQSVAFWCNPISGHATLYWYQQILGQGPKLLIQFQNNGVVDDSQLPKDRFSAERLKGVDSTLKIQPAKLEDSAVYLCASSLDTGPGYEQYFGPGTRLTVT.

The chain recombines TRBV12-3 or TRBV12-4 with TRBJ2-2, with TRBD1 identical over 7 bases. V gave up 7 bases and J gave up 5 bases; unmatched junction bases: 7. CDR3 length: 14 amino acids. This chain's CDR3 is CASNPTQGTGELFF. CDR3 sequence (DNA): TGTGCCAGCAATCCAACACAGGGGACCGGGGAGCTGTTTTTT.

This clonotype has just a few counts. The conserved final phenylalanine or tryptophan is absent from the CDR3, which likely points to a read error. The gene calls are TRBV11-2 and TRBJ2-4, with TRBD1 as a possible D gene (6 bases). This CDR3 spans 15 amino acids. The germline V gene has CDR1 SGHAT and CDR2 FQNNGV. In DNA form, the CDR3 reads TGTGCCAGCAGCTTAGTAGGGGGTAGAGGCAACAATCAGTACCTC. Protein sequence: CASSLVGGRGNNQYL.

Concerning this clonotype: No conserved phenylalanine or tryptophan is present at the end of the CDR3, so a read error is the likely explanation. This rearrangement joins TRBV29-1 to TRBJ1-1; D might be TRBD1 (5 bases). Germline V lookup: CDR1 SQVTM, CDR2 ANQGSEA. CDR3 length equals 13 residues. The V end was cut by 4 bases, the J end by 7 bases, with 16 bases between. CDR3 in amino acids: CSVADGGGYEAFS. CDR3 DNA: TGCAGCGTTGCCGATGGGGGTGGATATGAAGCTTTCTCC.

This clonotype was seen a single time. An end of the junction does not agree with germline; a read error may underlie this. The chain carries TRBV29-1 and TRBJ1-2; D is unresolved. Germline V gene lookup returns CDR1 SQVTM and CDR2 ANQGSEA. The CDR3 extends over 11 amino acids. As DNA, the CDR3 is TGCAGTGTTGCTTTTGGGAATGGCTACACCTTC. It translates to CSVAFGNGYTF.

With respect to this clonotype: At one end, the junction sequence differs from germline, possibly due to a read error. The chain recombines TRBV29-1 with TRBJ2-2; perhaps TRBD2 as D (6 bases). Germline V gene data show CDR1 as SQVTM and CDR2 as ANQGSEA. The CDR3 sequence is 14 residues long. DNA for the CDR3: TGCAGCGTTGTTCGTGGCGCATTTGGCGGGGAACTGTTTTTT. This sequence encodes CSVVRGAFGGELFF.

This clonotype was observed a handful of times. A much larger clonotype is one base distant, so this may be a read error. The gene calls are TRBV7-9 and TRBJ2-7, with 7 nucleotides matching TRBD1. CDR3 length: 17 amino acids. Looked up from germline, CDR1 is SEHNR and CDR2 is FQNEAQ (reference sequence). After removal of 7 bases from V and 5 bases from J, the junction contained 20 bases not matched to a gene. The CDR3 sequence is CASISPRGTGEHHEQYF. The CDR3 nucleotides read TGTGCCAGCATCTCCCCCAGGGGTACAGGGGAACACCACGAGCAGTACTTC.

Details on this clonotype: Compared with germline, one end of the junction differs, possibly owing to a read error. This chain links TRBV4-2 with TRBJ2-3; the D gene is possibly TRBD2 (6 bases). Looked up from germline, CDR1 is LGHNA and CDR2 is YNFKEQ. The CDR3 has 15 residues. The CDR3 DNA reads TGTGTCAGCAGCCCGGTAGCGGAGGCGGCAGATACGCAGTATTTT. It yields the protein CVSSPVAEAADTQYF.

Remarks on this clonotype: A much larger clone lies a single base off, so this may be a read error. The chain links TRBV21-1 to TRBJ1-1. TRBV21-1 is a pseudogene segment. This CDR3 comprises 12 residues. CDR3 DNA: TGTGCCAGCCAGACGGTGAACACTGATGCTTTCTTT. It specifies CASQTVNTDAFF.

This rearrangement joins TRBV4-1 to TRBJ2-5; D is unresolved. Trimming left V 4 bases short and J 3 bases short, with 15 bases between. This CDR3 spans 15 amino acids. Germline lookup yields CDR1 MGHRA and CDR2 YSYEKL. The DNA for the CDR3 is TGCGCCAGCAGCCTAGCCCCTTACTCGGAAGAGACCCAGTACTTC. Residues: CASSLAPYSEETQYF.

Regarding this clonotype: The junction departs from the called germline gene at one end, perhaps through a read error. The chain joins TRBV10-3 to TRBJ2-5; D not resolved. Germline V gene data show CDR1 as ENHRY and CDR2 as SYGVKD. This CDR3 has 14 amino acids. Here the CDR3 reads CTISEMASQETHYF. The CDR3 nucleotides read TGTACCATCAGTGAGATGGCCAGCCAAGAGACCCACTACTTC.

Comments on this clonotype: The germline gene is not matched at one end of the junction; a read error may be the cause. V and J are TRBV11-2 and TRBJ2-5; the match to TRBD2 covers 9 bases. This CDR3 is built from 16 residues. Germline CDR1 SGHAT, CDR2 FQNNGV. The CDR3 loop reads CVSSYPRGSGRETHYF. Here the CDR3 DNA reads TGTGTCAGCAGCTACCCCCGTGGTAGCGGGAGAGAGACCCACTACTTC.

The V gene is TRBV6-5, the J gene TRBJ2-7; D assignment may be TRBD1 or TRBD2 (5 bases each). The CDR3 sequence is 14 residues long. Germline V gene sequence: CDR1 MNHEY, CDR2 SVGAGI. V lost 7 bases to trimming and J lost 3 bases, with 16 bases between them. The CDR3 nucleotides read TGTGCCAGCACTTCGGGACCCGGTCACTACGAGCAGTACTTC. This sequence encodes CASTSGPGHYEQYF.

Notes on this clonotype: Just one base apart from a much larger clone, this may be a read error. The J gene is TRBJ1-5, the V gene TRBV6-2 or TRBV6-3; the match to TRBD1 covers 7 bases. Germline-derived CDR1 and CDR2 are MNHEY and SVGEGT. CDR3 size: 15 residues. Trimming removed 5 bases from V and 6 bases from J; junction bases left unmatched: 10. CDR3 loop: CASSPLDRPSQPQHF. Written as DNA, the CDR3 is TGTGCCAGCAGTCCCCTGGACAGGCCTAGTCAGCCCCAGCATTTT.

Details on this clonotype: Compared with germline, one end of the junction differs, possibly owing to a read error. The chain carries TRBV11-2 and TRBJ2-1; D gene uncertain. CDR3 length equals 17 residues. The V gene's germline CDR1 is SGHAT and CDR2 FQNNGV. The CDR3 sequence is CASSVTPLRSSYKEQFF. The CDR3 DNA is TGTGCCAGCAGCGTCACCCCACTGAGGAGCTCCTACAAAGAGCAGTTCTTC.

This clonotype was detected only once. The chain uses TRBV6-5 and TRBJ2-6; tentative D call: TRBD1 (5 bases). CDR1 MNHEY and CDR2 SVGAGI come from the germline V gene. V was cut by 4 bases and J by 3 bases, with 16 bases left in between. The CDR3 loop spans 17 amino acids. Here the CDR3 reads CASSLRGRVDGANVLTF. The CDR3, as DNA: TGTGCCAGCAGTTTAAGGGGCAGGGTGGATGGGGCCAACGTCCTGACTTTC.

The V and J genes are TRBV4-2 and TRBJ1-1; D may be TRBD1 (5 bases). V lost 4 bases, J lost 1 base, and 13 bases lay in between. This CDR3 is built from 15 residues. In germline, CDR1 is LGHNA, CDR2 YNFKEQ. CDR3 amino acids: CASSLGPDRNTEAFF. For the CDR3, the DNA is TGTGCCAGCAGCCTCGGGCCTGACAGGAACACTGAAGCTTTCTTT.

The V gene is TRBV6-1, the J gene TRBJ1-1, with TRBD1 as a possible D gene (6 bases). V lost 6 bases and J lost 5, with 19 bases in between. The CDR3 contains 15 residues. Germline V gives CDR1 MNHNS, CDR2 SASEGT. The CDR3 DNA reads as TGTGCCAGCAGATCCATAAGGACAGCCCTAACTGAAGCTTTCTTT. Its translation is CASRSIRTALTEAFF.

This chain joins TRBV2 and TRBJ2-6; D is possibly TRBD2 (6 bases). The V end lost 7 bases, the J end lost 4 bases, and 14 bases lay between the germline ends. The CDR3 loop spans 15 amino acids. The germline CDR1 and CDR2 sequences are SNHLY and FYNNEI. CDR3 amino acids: CASTRDGGGANVLTF. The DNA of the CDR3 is TGTGCCAGCACCCGGGATGGAGGGGGGGCCAACGTCCTGACTTTC.

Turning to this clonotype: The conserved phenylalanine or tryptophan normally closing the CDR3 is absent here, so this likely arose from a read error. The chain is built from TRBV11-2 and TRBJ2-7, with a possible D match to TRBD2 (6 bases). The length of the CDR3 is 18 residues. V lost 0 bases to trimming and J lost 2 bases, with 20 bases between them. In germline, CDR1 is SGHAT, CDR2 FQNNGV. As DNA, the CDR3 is TGTGCCAGCAGCTTAGATTGGGTCAGTCTGGAGGGTCCCTACGAGCAGTACTTG. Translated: CASSLDWVSLEGPYEQYL.

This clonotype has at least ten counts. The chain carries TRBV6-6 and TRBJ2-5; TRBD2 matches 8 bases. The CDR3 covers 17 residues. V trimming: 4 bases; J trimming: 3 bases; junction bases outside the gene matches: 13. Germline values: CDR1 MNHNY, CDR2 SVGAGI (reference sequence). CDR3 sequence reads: CASSSPVGAGVEETQYF. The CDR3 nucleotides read TGTGCCAGCAGTTCCCCCGTCGGAGCGGGAGTTGAAGAGACCCAGTACTTC.

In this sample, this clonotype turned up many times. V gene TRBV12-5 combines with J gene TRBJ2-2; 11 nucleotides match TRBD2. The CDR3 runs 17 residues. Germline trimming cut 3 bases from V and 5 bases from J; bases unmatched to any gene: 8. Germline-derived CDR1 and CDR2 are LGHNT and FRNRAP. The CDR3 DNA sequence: TGTGCTAGTGGTTTTTTACTAGCGGGAGTCGGGACCGGGGAGCTGTTTTTT. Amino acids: CASGFLLAGVGTGELFF.

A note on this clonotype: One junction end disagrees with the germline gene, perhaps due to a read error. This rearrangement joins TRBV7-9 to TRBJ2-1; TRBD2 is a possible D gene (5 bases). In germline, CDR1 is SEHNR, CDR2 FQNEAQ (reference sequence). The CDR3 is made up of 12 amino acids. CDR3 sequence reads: CASTYPGYEQFF. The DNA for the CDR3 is TGTGCTAGCACCTATCCGGGGTATGAGCAGTTCTTT.